This TCR beta chain was observed in a study of blood T cell repertoires in COVID-19. Study background: The cDNA or gDNA used as material had been derived from T cells, B-cell-depleted T cells, or PBMCs.

Enrolled through a virtual design, the participants were between about 18 and 100 years of age and came from about two dozen US areas. This CDR3 is 14 amino acids long. Trimming shortened V by 0 bases and J by 5 bases, and 8 bases separated the two germline ends. Looked up from germline, CDR1 is LGHNA and CDR2 is YSLEER. Original analysis: Reference gene primers were amplified, and this amplification served to estimate nucleated cell counts. Sequencing used immunoSEQ multiplex PCR; TCRdb keeps in-frame clones, though not all of them. The DNA gave D and trimming, while V, J and clone size come from that table. The sample consists of under 350,000 clones, 80% to 90% of them appearing once.

The chain links TRBV4-3 to TRBJ1-5; D is unclear. This clonotype originated in a woman in her thirties or forties with acute COVID-19. Material: PBMCs or T cells enriched from blood (not recorded which). CDR3 nucleotide sequence: TGCGCCAGCAGCCAAGAGTCAGGTGATCAGCCCCAGCATTTT. It yields the protein CASSQESGDQPQHF.